Each of the 32 T cell receptor beta chains below was sequenced from the same sample in a study of tumor and adjacent non-tumor tissue in lung cancer. TCRbeta libraries were built with three rounds of nested PCR, modified from ARM-PCR. TCRdb recomputed calls from the multiplex PCR reads with MiXCR, one row per CDR3 protein. The table lists some 84,000 distinct CDR3 sequences, around 57% of them singletons, with about 16% in the top ten. The template was RNA from unsorted bulk tissue. The sequencing sample was made of lung tumor tissue. The receptors were gathered from a man between 65 and 85 years old with non-small cell lung cancer.

This clonotype was counted ten times or more. The V call is TRBV7-9, the J call TRBJ2-6; the D gene could be TRBD1 or TRBD2 (5 bases each). The germline gives CDR1 SEHNR, CDR2 FQNEAQ (reference sequence). V shed 7 bases and J shed 0 bases, with 19 bases lying between them. The length of the CDR3 is 18 residues. CDR3 amino acids: CASTKPGPSSSGANVLTF. The CDR3 DNA reads as TGTGCCAGCACCAAACCGGGACCGAGCTCCTCTGGGGCCAACGTCCTGACTTTC.

The rearrangement links TRBV11-2 to TRBJ2-7; 8 bases align to TRBD1. In germline, CDR1 is SGHAT, CDR2 FQNNGV. CDR3 length equals 15 residues. The trim removed 1 base at V and 10 bases at J, leaving 12 bases unmatched. CDR3: CASSLVARGQYYQYF. The CDR3 DNA follows: TGTGCCAGCAGCTTAGTGGCCAGGGGGCAGTACTATCAGTACTTC.

Of note for this clonotype: The germline gene is not matched at one end of the junction; a read error may be the cause. The chain employs TRBV6-5 and TRBJ2-3; a weak D match, TRBD1 (5 bases). The CDR3 consists of 12 residues. Per germline, CDR1 MNHEY and CDR2 SVGAGI. The DNA for the CDR3 is TGTGCCAGCAAAACAGAGACAGATACACAGTATTTT. It translates to CASKTETDTQYF.

Worth noting for this clonotype: One junction end does not reproduce the germline sequence, and a read error may be involved. This chain uses TRBV10-3 with TRBJ1-2; D uncertain. This CDR3 comprises 15 residues. In germline, CDR1 is ENHRY, CDR2 SYGVKD. The CDR3 DNA reads as TGTGTCATCAGTGAGTCGACCAAGAGTATCTATGGCTACACCTTC. This gives the protein CVISESTKSIYGYTF.

Details on this clonotype: An end of the junction differs from the germline gene, which may be a read error. The chain couples TRBV5-6 to TRBJ2-7; the D is unclear. The CDR3 runs 13 residues. Germline-derived CDR1 and CDR2 are SGHDT and YYEEEE. CDR3 region: CASSLWSPNEQHF. CDR3 coding DNA: TGTGCCAGCAGCTTGTGGTCACCCAACGAGCAGCACTTC.

Concerning this clonotype itself: The junction does not match germline at one end; this may be a read error. The V gene is TRBV19, the J gene TRBJ2-7; D unresolved. This CDR3 region has 12 residues. In germline, CDR1 is LNHDA, CDR2 SQIVND (reference sequence). CDR3 sequence reads: CASTSRTYEQYF. The CDR3 DNA sequence: TGTGCCAGTACCTCCCGGACCTACGAACAGTACTTC.

This clonotype was seen ten or more times. The chain links TRBV12-3 or TRBV12-4 to TRBJ1-1; D gene ambiguous. V was pared by 2 bases and J by 5 bases, with 9 bases between. CDR3 length: 13 residues. The CDR3 bases are TGTGCCAGCAGTTTATTAGGGCAGACTGAAGCTTTCTTT. It is translated as CASSLLGQTEAFF.

In regard to this clonotype: At one boundary the junction diverges from the germline segment, which might be a read error. The chain employs TRBV11-2 and TRBJ1-1; maybe TRBD1 (5 bases). The germline V gene encodes CDR1 SGHAT and CDR2 FQNNGV. CDR3 length: 12 amino acids. The CDR3 DNA reads TGTACCAGCAGCCCTAACCTTAGGGGAGCTTTCTTT. This gives the protein CTSSPNLRGAFF.

This clonotype was found many times. V usage is TRBV6-1 and J usage is TRBJ2-5, with D unclear. The CDR3 covers 14 residues. V was shortened by 1 base and J by 0 bases, with 6 bases between the two germline ends. CDR1 and CDR2 (germline): MNHNS, SASEGT. The CDR3 here is CASSEVTYQETQYF. The CDR3 DNA reads TGTGCCAGCAGTGAAGTTACCTACCAAGAGACCCAGTACTTC.

V usage is TRBV11-2 and J usage is TRBJ2-7; D uncertain. Germline V gene data show CDR1 as SGHAT and CDR2 as FQNNGV. V shed 8 bases and J shed 5 bases, with 16 bases lying between them. The CDR3 runs 13 residues. CDR3 region: CASPLTVRNEQYF. Written as DNA, the CDR3 is TGTGCCAGCCCCCTCACAGTAAGAAACGAGCAGTACTTC.

Comment on this clonotype: The CDR3 end shows no conserved phenylalanine or tryptophan, and so a read error is likely. V is TRBV10-3 and J is TRBJ1-1, with TRBD1 matching over 10 bases. Germline V gene sequence: CDR1 ENHRY, CDR2 SYGVKD. The CDR3 is made up of 14 amino acids. The CDR3 here is CAIGKDRGYTEAFL. In DNA, the CDR3 is TGCGCCATCGGGAAGGACAGGGGGTATACTGAAGCTTTCCTT.

As for this clonotype: Likely a read error: the CDR3 ends without its conserved phenylalanine or tryptophan. The rearrangement joins TRBV29-1 to TRBJ2-3; the match to TRBD2 covers 10 bases. Germline CDR1 SQVTM, CDR2 ANQGSEA. The CDR3 totals 14 residues. The CDR3 bases are TGTAGCGTCGCCGGGACTAGCGGCACAGATACGCAGTATGTT. Translating gives CSVAGTSGTDTQYV.

This clonotype was seen a handful of times. The V and J genes are TRBV24-1 and TRBJ2-5, with 8 bases aligning to TRBD1. J gave up 4 bases and V 6 bases, and 9 bases lay outside the gene matches. Germline assignment: CDR1 KGHDR and CDR2 SFDVKD. The CDR3 loop spans 15 amino acids. CDR3 in DNA: TGTGCCACCAGTCCCGGCGGGCAGGGGGCAGAGACCCAGTACTTC. Its translation: CATSPGGQGAETQYF.

This clonotype was counted ten times or more. The CDR3 bases are TGTGCCAGCAGTTCCCCCTCCGTTTCTGGGGCCAACGTCCTGACTTTC. Translating it yields CASSSPSVSGANVLTF. This chain links TRBV28 with TRBJ2-6, with no clear D. The CDR3 runs to 16 residues. CDR1 MDHEN and CDR2 SYDVKM come from the germline V gene. V gave up 4 bases and J gave up 1 base, with 11 bases separating them.

There are many counts of this clonotype. The chain combines TRBV6-1 with TRBJ1-5, with D hard to call. Trimming cost V 3 bases and J 5 bases, with 5 bases left between them. The CDR3 length is 12 residues. Germline V gives CDR1 MNHNS, CDR2 SASEGT. CDR3 nucleotides: TGTGCCAGCAGTGAGATTTATCAGCCCCAGCATTTT. It specifies CASSEIYQPQHF.

A word on this clonotype: A much larger clone differs by one base, so this may be a read error. V and J are TRBV6-2 or TRBV6-3 and TRBJ2-5; D is ambiguous. Deletions cut 8 bases from V and 5 bases from J, with 6 bases between. Germline loops: CDR1 MNHEY, CDR2 SVGEGT. The length of the CDR3 is 10 residues. The CDR3 DNA reads as TGTGCCAGCCCACATGAGACCCAGTACTTC. It codes for CASPHETQYF.

A remark on this clonotype: A read error is possible here, since a much larger clone lies one base away. The chain links TRBV4-1 to TRBJ2-7, with TRBD2 identical over 10 bases. The CDR3 totals 15 residues. Germline CDR1 MGHRA, CDR2 YSYEKL. The CDR3 DNA reads TGCGCCAGCAGCCAAGCGACTAGCGGGCTCTACGAGCAGCACTTC. Protein sequence: CASSQATSGLYEQHF.

Turning to this clonotype: A read error may account for a junction end that differs from germline. The chain combines TRBV30 with TRBJ1-1; D may be TRBD1 (6 bases). CDR3 length: 15 amino acids. The germline V gene encodes CDR1 GTSNPN and CDR2 SVGIG (reference sequence). CDR3 bases: TGTGTCTGGAGTAGGGGGATCCTTAGGAACACTGAAGCTTTCTTT. Residues: CVWSRGILRNTEAFF.

This clonotype was counted many times. The chain combines TRBV28 with TRBJ2-5; TRBD1 matches 7 bases. The ends lost 2 bases at V and 7 bases at J; junction bases unmatched: 10. CDR1 is MDHEN and CDR2 is SYDVKM in the germline V gene. This CDR3 has 15 residues. CDR3 sequence (DNA): TGTGCCAGCAGTTTACGAGAGACAGGGATGGGGACCCAGTACTTC. Translating gives CASSLRETGMGTQYF. The full variable domain, in which reference TRBV28 and TRBJ2-5 provide the parts outside the CDR3, is DVKVTQSSRYLVKRTGEKVFLECVQDMDHENMFWYRQDPGLGLRLIYFSYDVKMKEKGDIPEGYSVSREKKERFSLILESASTNQTSMYLCASSLRETGMGTQYFGPGTRLLVL.

The count of this clonotype is one. The junction shows a germline mismatch at one end, possibly a read error. The V gene is TRBV11-1, the J gene TRBJ2-2, with a tentative D call TRBD1 (6 bases). The CDR3 runs 15 residues. The germline CDR1 and CDR2 sequences are SGHAT and FQDESV (reference sequence). CDR3: CASSRTATTTGELFF. CDR3 in DNA: TGCGCGAGCAGCAGGACAGCTACGACCACCGGGGAGCTGTTTTTT. The variable domain in full, completed from reference TRBV11-1 and TRBJ2-2, reads EAEVAQSPRYKITEKSQAVAFWCDPISGHATLYWYRQILGQGPELLVQFQDESVVDDSQLPKDRFSAERLKGVDSTLKIQPAELGDSAMYLCASSRTATTTGELFFGEGSRLTVL.

In this sample, this clonotype turned up many times. This sequence joins TRBV29-1 and TRBJ2-5; D remains unclear. Germline CDR1 is SQVTM and CDR2 is ANQGSEA. CDR3 length: 11 amino acids. The V and J ends lost 7 bases and 4 bases respectively, with 10 bases between them. The CDR3 DNA is TGCAGCGCCGTATTCATAGAGACCCAGTACTTC. Its protein product is CSAVFIETQYF. Based on the CDR3 plus reference TRBV29-1 and TRBJ2-5, the full variable domain is SAVISQKPSRDICQRGTSLTIQCQVDSQVTMMFWYRQQPGQSLTLIATANQGSEATYESGFVIDKFPISRPNLTFSTLTVSNMSPEDSSIYLCSAVFIETQYFGPGTRLLVL.

Notes on this clonotype: The junction does not match germline at one end; this may be a read error. The chain recombines TRBV6-5 with TRBJ1-6; D gene ambiguous. The CDR3 runs 12 residues. The germline V gene encodes CDR1 MNHEY and CDR2 SVGAGI. The CDR3 region has the DNA TGTGCCAGCACAACATGGAACGCACCCCCCCACTTT. This sequence encodes CASTTWNAPPHF.

With regard to this clonotype: A much larger clone is a single base away; this may be a read error. The CDR3 end shows no conserved phenylalanine or tryptophan, and so a read error is likely. This chain joins TRBV28 and TRBJ1-2; TRBD1 matches at 9 bases. The CDR3 covers 13 residues. Germline CDR1 is MDHEN and CDR2 is SYDVKM. V was pared by 6 bases and J by 7 bases, with 6 bases of the junction left unmatched. The CDR3 DNA follows: TGTGCCAGCAGCCGGGACAGGGTTAGTGGCTACACCATC. Its translation is CASSRDRVSGYTI.

This clonotype was observed at least ten times. This chain links TRBV4-1 with TRBJ2-2, with D uncertain. Germline loops: CDR1 MGHRA, CDR2 YSYEKL. V shed 0 bases and J shed 7 bases, with 6 bases lying between them. The CDR3 spans 13 residues. CDR3 bases: TGCGCCAGCAGCCAAGAGCCCGGCGGGGAGCTGTTTTTT. It translates to CASSQEPGGELFF.

For this clonotype: A junction end diverges from the germline sequence, so it may reflect a read error. This chain links TRBV7-8 with TRBJ2-5, with D possibly matching TRBD1 (6 bases). CDR1 is SGHVS, CDR2 FQNEAQ, per germline. The CDR3 is 17 amino acids. The CDR3: CVSSQVGEKGVQETQYF. CDR3 DNA: TGTGTCAGCAGCCAAGTGGGGGAGAAGGGGGTCCAAGAGACCCAGTACTTC.

This clonotype was seen a single time. This is likely a read error, given that the CDR3 carries no conserved phenylalanine or tryptophan at its end. The chain recombines TRBV6-1 with TRBJ1-4; 7 bases map to TRBD1. V lost 10 bases, J lost 6 bases, and 11 bases stayed unmatched. The CDR3 contains 14 residues. Per the germline V gene, CDR1 is MNHNS and CDR2 is SASEGT. CDR3 DNA sequence: TGTGCCAACAGGTACCGGGACAGCGATGAAAAACTGTTTTCT. Amino acid sequence: CANRYRDSDEKLFS.

A note on this clonotype: The CDR3 does not end in the conserved phenylalanine or tryptophan, so this is likely a read error. No DNA is shown, since the ends of the CDR3 on it are uncertain; the CDR3 is the one TCRdb lists. The CDR3: CASSLNTGGRFS. The gene calls are TRBV28 and TRBJ2-1; the table names TRBD1, a call not compared with the DNA. Ends included, the CDR3 has 12 residues. Germline V CDR1 and CDR2: MDHEN, SYDVKM.

On this clonotype itself: An end of the junction does not agree with germline; a read error may underlie this. The chain uses TRBV11-2 and TRBJ2-1; unclear D gene. The V gene's germline CDR1 is SGHAT and CDR2 FQNNGV. The CDR3 runs to 10 residues. The CDR3 sequence is CVSNSFTLFF. The CDR3 nucleotides read TGTGTCAGCAACTCTTTTACTCTGTTCTTC.

In its sample, this clonotype ranks as medium-sized. V and J are TRBV11-1 and TRBJ1-2; tentatively, D is TRBD1 (5 bases). V lost 2 bases and J lost 2, with 9 bases in between. CDR1 is SGHAT and CDR2 is FQDESV in the germline V gene (reference sequence). The CDR3 runs to 14 residues. Written as DNA, the CDR3 is TGTGCCAGCAGCTTATACGGACAAAACTATGGCTACACCTTC. This translates into CASSLYGQNYGYTF.

This sequence joins TRBV11-2 and TRBJ2-5; D could derive from TRBD1 or TRBD2 (5 bases each). Germline assignment: CDR1 SGHAT and CDR2 FQNNGV. Trimming shortened V by 3 bases and J by 2 bases, and 19 bases separated the two germline ends. The CDR3 runs 17 residues. The CDR3 reads CASSLRGHGKRQETQYF. The CDR3 DNA reads as TGTGCCAGCAGCTTGCGCGGACATGGGAAGCGGCAAGAGACCCAGTACTTC.

As concerns this clonotype: A much larger clone lies one base from this, so it may be a read error. The chain joins TRBV6-6 to TRBJ1-2, with D uncertain. The CDR3 spans 13 residues. The germline CDR1 and CDR2 sequences are MNHNY and SVGAGI (reference sequence). CDR3 nucleotides: TGTGTCAGTGATCCCCCCAGTAACTATGGCTACACCTTC. Amino acid sequence: CVSDPPSNYGYTF.

The table lists this clonotype with many counts. The chain combines TRBV7-8 with TRBJ2-3, with D perhaps matching TRBD2 (5 bases). V dropped 5 bases and J dropped 6 bases, with 18 bases sitting between them. Germline V lookup: CDR1 SGHVS, CDR2 FQNEAQ. CDR3 length: 15 amino acids. CDR3: CASSHPPGTGDTQYF. CDR3 DNA sequence: TGTGCCAGCAGCCACCCCCCGGGAACGGGGGATACGCAGTATTTT.